This T cell receptor (beta chain) originates from a study of blood T cell repertoires in COVID-19. The method was immunoSEQ multiplex PCR; TCRdb's version includes in-frame clones alone and lacks a portion of them. The sample holds 110,000 to 150,000 clones; roughly 86% are singletons and the top ten take about 1.7%. This TCR derives from a man in his 70s with acute or convalescent COVID-19. Input material: peripheral blood.

CDR3: CASSSSDRGELWGYTF. As DNA, the CDR3 is TGTGCCAGCAGCTCATCGGACAGGGGCGAGCTATGGGGCTACACCTTC. V usage is TRBV7-9 and J usage is TRBJ1-2, with 9 bases matching TRBD1. With V trimmed by 4 bases and J by 8 bases, 14 bases remained unmatched. The CDR3 has 16 amino acids. CDR1 SEHNR and CDR2 FQNEAQ come from the germline V gene (reference sequence).